Below, 9 T cell receptor beta chains from the same sample are listed, as sequenced in a study of long-term antiretroviral therapy in people with HIV. The immunoSEQ assay was v3.0, run at survey level. TCRdb's table, derived via immunoSEQ multiplex PCR, lists solely in-frame clones and lacks some. The sample carries about 25,000 clones, 60% to 80% recorded once. The sample here was unsorted PBMCs, taken 2.1 years after starting antiretroviral therapy. These receptors were taken from a man aged 25-45 years with HIV.

This clone was counted only a few times. The CDR3 sequence: CASSWLIEQYF. The DNA of the CDR3 is TGTGCCAGCAGTTGGTTGATTGAGCAGTACTTC. The V and J genes are TRBV28 and TRBJ2-7; unclear D gene. The CDR3 totals 11 residues. Germline loops: CDR1 MDHEN, CDR2 SYDVKM. V lost 4 bases, J lost 7 bases, and 8 bases lay in between.

The chain uses TRBV5-4 and TRBJ2-2, with D tentatively TRBD2 (5 bases). Per the germline V gene, CDR1 is SGHNT and CDR2 is YYREEE (reference sequence). This CDR3 contains 15 residues. With 0 bases removed from V and 4 bases from J, the gap between germline ends came to 10 bases. Written as DNA, the CDR3 is TGTGCCAGCAGCTTGGTCGGGGTTACCACCGGGGAGCTGTTTTTT. Translating gives CASSLVGVTTGELFF.

The chain has TRBV5-6 and TRBJ2-7; 7 nucleotides align to TRBD2. CDR3 length equals 15 residues. Germline V gene data show CDR1 as SGHDT and CDR2 as YYEEEE. The trim removed 1 base at V and 4 bases at J, leaving 8 bases unmatched. The CDR3 region is CASSLRLAGLYEQYF. DNA for the CDR3: TGTGCCAGCAGCTTGCGGTTAGCGGGTCTATACGAGCAGTACTTC. Looking up the rest from reference TRBV5-6 and TRBJ2-7 gives the full variable domain: DAGVTQSPTHLIKTRGQQVTLRCSPKSGHDTVSWYQQALGQGPQFIFQYYEEEERQRGNFPDRFSGHQFPNYSSELNVNALLLGDSALYLCASSLRLAGLYEQYFGPGTRLTVT.

CDR3 nucleotide sequence: TGTGCCAGCAGCTTAGGCTACAATGAGCAGTTCTTC. As protein: CASSLGYNEQFF. The rearrangement joins TRBV11-2 to TRBJ2-1; D ambiguous. V lost 1 base and J 3 bases, leaving 1 base between the germline ends. This CDR3 is built from 12 residues. The germline gives CDR1 SGHAT, CDR2 FQNNGV. Drawing the rest from reference TRBV11-2 and TRBJ2-1, the complete variable domain is EAGVAQSPRYKIIEKRQSVAFWCNPISGHATLYWYQQILGQGPKLLIQFQNNGVVDDSQLPKDRFSAERLKGVDSTLKIQPAKLEDSAVYLCASSLGYNEQFFGPGTRLTVL.

The chain recombines TRBV30 with TRBJ1-6; D not resolved. Germline CDR1 GTSNPN, CDR2 SVGIG (reference sequence). V lost 1 base to trimming and J lost 0 bases, with 10 bases between them. The CDR3 is 16 residues long. CDR3 loop: CAWSGVGHSYNSPLHF. The CDR3 nucleotides read TGTGCCTGGAGTGGTGTAGGTCACTCCTATAATTCACCCCTCCACTTT.

This sequence joins TRBV28 and TRBJ1-2, with no clear D. The ends were cut back, 3 bases at V and 3 bases at J, with 8 bases in the middle. The CDR3 extends over 13 amino acids. Germline V gives CDR1 MDHEN, CDR2 SYDVKM. The DNA for the CDR3 is TGTGCCAGCAGTTTTTTGGGAGACTATGGCTACACCTTC. This translates into CASSFLGDYGYTF.

The chain couples TRBV9 to TRBJ2-7; a possible D gene is TRBD2 (5 bases). CDR3 length equals 14 residues. Between the trimmed V and J ends, which lost 0 bases and 6 bases, there was a span of 13 bases. Per germline, CDR1 SGDLS and CDR2 YYNGEE. Here the CDR3 reads CASSVEAYEGEQYF. As DNA, the CDR3 is TGTGCCAGCAGCGTAGAAGCTTATGAGGGCGAGCAGTACTTC.

The chain couples TRBV5-4 to TRBJ2-7; 11 positions match TRBD1. Germline V CDR1 and CDR2: SGHNT, YYREEE (reference sequence). J lost 4 bases, V lost 10 bases, and 10 bases had no gene match. CDR3 length: 14 amino acids. In DNA, the CDR3 is TGTGCCCGCCCGGGGGACAGGGGGGAATACGAGCAGTACTTC. Protein: CARPGDRGEYEQYF.

This clone was seen more than once but under ten times. The chain combines TRBV27 with TRBJ2-7, with TRBD2 matching over 12 bases. CDR3 size: 16 residues. Germline CDR1 and CDR2: MNHEY and SMNVEV (reference sequence). The V gene end was trimmed by 0 bases and the J gene end by 2 bases; junction bases not matched to a gene: 2. DNA of the CDR3: TGTGCCAGCAGTTTATCGGCTAGCGGGGGGGCCTACGAGCAGTACTTC. Protein: CASSLSASGGAYEQYF.